One sample yielded the 26 T cell receptor beta chains listed below, sequenced in a study of CD8+CD57+ T cells in acquired aplastic anemia. TCR beta VDJ and CDR3 were profiled, and genomic DNA was the template. MiXCR was run by TCRdb on the reads, yielding one entry per CDR3 protein. The sample holds about 110,000 distinct CDR3 sequences, around 53% seen once. Input material: sorted CD4+, CD8+, or CD8+CD57+ T cells (not recorded which) from PBMCs. These receptors all stem from a human donor in good health, serving as a control.

This chain uses TRBV25-1 with TRBJ1-5; D perhaps matches TRBD1 (6 bases). Germline V lookup: CDR1 MGHDK, CDR2 SYGVNS. V dropped 8 bases and J dropped 1 base, with 18 bases sitting between them. This CDR3 comprises 16 residues. The CDR3 coding sequence is TGTGCCAGCTCCAGGGGCGGGCTTTGGAGCAATCAGCCCCAGCATTTT. Amino acids: CASSRGGLWSNQPQHF.

This clonotype was picked up many times. V is TRBV4-3 and J is TRBJ2-1; 8 positions match TRBD2. The CDR3 extends over 13 amino acids. V lost 4 bases, J lost 7 bases, and 3 bases stayed unmatched. The germline V gene has CDR1 LGHNA and CDR2 YSLEER. The CDR3 DNA is TGCGCCAGCAGCCCGGGACTAGAGAATGAGCAGTTCTTC. This codes for CASSPGLENEQFF.

This clonotype was recorded many times. The V and J genes are TRBV11-3 and TRBJ2-1; D remains ambiguous. Trimming cost V 5 bases and J 8 bases, with 19 bases left between them. This CDR3 has 15 amino acids. CDR1 is SGHNT and CDR2 is YENEEA in the germline V gene. The CDR3 DNA reads as TGTGCCAGCAGCCAAGTGGTACGCGGTCGGGATGAGCAGTTCTTC. As protein: CASSQVVRGRDEQFF.

This clonotype occurred many times. The genes are TRBV13 and TRBJ1-1, with 7 bases fitting TRBD1. The V segment lost 7 bases and the J segment 5 bases; nucleotides outside the gene matches: 16. The CDR3 is 16 amino acids. CDR1 is PRHDT, CDR2 FYEKMQ, per germline (reference sequence). CDR3 nucleotides: TGTGCCAGCACACCTTTAAGTACAGGGGAAGGGACTGAAGCTTTCTTT. It is translated as CASTPLSTGEGTEAFF.

This clonotype was seen at least ten times. The V and J genes are TRBV14 and TRBJ2-7; unclear D gene. V gave up 0 bases and J gave up 2 bases, with 14 bases separating them. The CDR3 has 16 residues. Germline loops: CDR1 SGHDN, CDR2 FVKESK. Here the CDR3 DNA reads TGTGCCAGCAGCCAAGACCCACCAGATTTCCCCTACGAGCAGTACTTC. It yields the protein CASSQDPPDFPYEQYF. The full variable domain, with the rest looked up from reference TRBV14 and TRBJ2-7, is EAGVTQFPSHSVIEKGQTVTLRCDPISGHDNLYWYRRVMGKEIKFLLHFVKESKQDESGMPNNRFLAERTGGTYSTLKVQPAELEDSGVYFCASSQDPPDFPYEQYFGPGTRLTVT.

This chain uses TRBV10-1 with TRBJ1-3; no reliable D call. The CDR3 is 12 amino acids. Trimming stripped 3 bases from V and 4 bases from J, with 4 bases between. Germline V CDR1 and CDR2: WNHNN, SYGVQD (reference sequence). The CDR3 nucleotides are TGCGCCAGCAGTGAAGGGGGAAACACCATATATTTT. It translates to CASSEGGNTIYF.

In this sample, this clonotype turned up a few times. This chain joins TRBV7-9 and TRBJ2-1; D is possibly TRBD2 (6 bases). V was cut by 5 bases and J by 9 bases, with 11 bases left in between. CDR3 size: 12 residues. Per the germline V gene, CDR1 is SEHNR and CDR2 is FQNEAQ (reference sequence). The CDR3 DNA follows: TGTGCCAGCAGCCCCGGGGGACGTGAGCAGTTCTTC. Translated, it gives CASSPGGREQFF.

The sample holds one count of this clonotype. The chain joins TRBV2 to TRBJ2-7, with D perhaps matching TRBD1 (5 bases). Per germline, CDR1 SNHLY and CDR2 FYNNEI. This CDR3 contains 12 residues. V lost 5 bases, J lost 3 bases, and 8 bases lay in between. CDR3 sequence reads: CASSSQDYEQYF. CDR3 in DNA: TGTGCCAGCAGTTCACAGGACTACGAGCAGTACTTC.

This clonotype was recorded many times. This chain connects TRBV9 to TRBJ2-3; 11 positions match TRBD2. Per germline, CDR1 SGDLS and CDR2 YYNGEE. V trimming: 5 bases; J trimming: 5 bases; junction bases outside the gene matches: 1. The CDR3 runs to 13 residues. This CDR3 reads CASRGTSGDTQYF. The CDR3 DNA is TGTGCCAGCAGGGGGACTAGCGGAGATACGCAGTATTTT.

This clonotype was found many times. The rearrangement uses TRBV29-1 and TRBJ1-1; D perhaps matches TRBD1 (6 bases). Germline loops: CDR1 SQVTM, CDR2 ANQGSEA. V dropped 4 bases and J dropped 0 bases, with 12 bases sitting between them. This CDR3 has 14 amino acids. The CDR3, as DNA: TGCAGCGTTGTAGAAGGGGACATGAACACTGAAGCTTTCTTT. It is translated as CSVVEGDMNTEAFF.

CDR3 sequence (DNA): TGTGCCATCAGTGAGGGAACCTATGGCTACACCTTC. Translating gives CAISEGTYGYTF. This chain connects TRBV10-3 to TRBJ1-2; D is unclear. The CDR3 is made up of 12 amino acids. Germline lookup yields CDR1 ENHRY and CDR2 SYGVKD. Between the trimmed V and J ends, which lost 2 bases and 4 bases, there was a span of 5 bases.

This clonotype has a count of ten or more. The chain carries TRBV15 and TRBJ1-2, with D possibly matching TRBD1 (5 bases). V was shortened by 0 bases and J by 6 bases, with 17 bases between the two germline ends. Germline assignment: CDR1 LNHNV and CDR2 YYDKDF (reference sequence). The CDR3 runs 16 residues. CDR3 in DNA: TGTGCCACCAGCAGAGATTCTTTGGGGCAGGGTAATGGCTACACCTTC. The encoded protein is CATSRDSLGQGNGYTF.

For the CDR3, the DNA is TGTGCCAGCAGCCCTGCCCGACTAGCGAGTTACGAGCAGTACTTC. Translating gives CASSPARLASYEQYF. The chain has TRBV7-6 and TRBJ2-7; 8 nucleotides line up with TRBD2. J lost 4 bases, V lost 5 bases, and 10 bases had no gene match. Germline assignment: CDR1 SGHVS and CDR2 FNYEAQ. The length of the CDR3 is 15 residues.

The chain employs TRBV6-1 and TRBJ1-6; 11 bases map to TRBD1. Trimming at V came to 5 bases and at J to 9 bases, leaving 9 bases not matched to a gene. The CDR3 has 16 residues. Germline V gene sequence: CDR1 MNHNS, CDR2 SASEGT. The CDR3 nucleotides are TGTGCCAGCAGTAAGACCGGACAGGGGGCTAGTTCACCCCTCCACTTT. Encoded protein: CASSKTGQGASSPLHF.

The gene calls are TRBV5-6 and TRBJ2-5; 9 bases are a match to TRBD2. Germline trimming cut 5 bases from V and 3 bases from J; bases unmatched to any gene: 8. The CDR3 contains 15 residues. Germline assignment: CDR1 SGHDT and CDR2 YYEEEE. CDR3 sequence (DNA): TGTGCCAGCAGAGATGCGGGGGGGCAGGAAGAGACCCAGTACTTC. As protein: CASRDAGGQEETQYF. Together with reference TRBV5-6 and TRBJ2-5, the CDR3 gives the full variable domain: DAGVTQSPTHLIKTRGQQVTLRCSPKSGHDTVSWYQQALGQGPQFIFQYYEEEERQRGNFPDRFSGHQFPNYSSELNVNALLLGDSALYLCASRDAGGQEETQYFGPGTRLLVL.

CDR3 protein: CASSAQTGEETQYF. The CDR3 DNA reads as TGTGCCAGTAGTGCCCAGACAGGGGAAGAGACCCAGTACTTC. The chain joins TRBV19 to TRBJ2-5; 8 bases line up with TRBD1. CDR1 LNHDA and CDR2 SQIVND come from the germline V gene (reference sequence). This CDR3 is built from 14 residues. V shed 5 bases, J shed 3 bases, and the junction held 5 bases outside the gene matches. Variable domain in full (rest from reference TRBV19 and TRBJ2-5): DGGITQSPKYLFRKEGQNVTLSCEQNLNHDAMYWYRQDPGQGLRLIYYSQIVNDFQKGDIAEGYSVSREKKESFPLTVTSAQKNPTAFYLCASSAQTGEETQYFGPGTRLLVL.

In this sample, this clonotype turned up a few times. This may be a read error: a much more frequent sequence differs by one nucleotide. The rearrangement uses TRBV12-3 or TRBV12-4 and TRBJ1-5; D may be TRBD1 (6 bases). CDR3 size: 15 residues. CDR3 DNA: TGTGCCAGCAGTTTTGGGGGGCAAGGGAATCAGCTCCAGCATTTT. As protein: CASSFGGQGNQLQHF.

The genes are TRBV2 and TRBJ1-5; tentatively, D is TRBD1 (5 bases). V lost 9 bases, J lost 5 bases, and 14 bases lay in between. CDR1 is SNHLY and CDR2 is FYNNEI in the germline V gene. CDR3 size: 13 residues. DNA for the CDR3: TGTGCCAGTACGATATACAGGTATCAGCCCCAGCATTTT. This encodes CASTIYRYQPQHF.

The table lists this clonotype with a few counts. The chain is built from TRBV10-3 and TRBJ1-5, with unresolved D. Germline-derived CDR1 and CDR2 are ENHRY and SYGVKD. The V end lost 6 bases, the J end lost 3 bases, and 9 bases lay between the germline ends. The CDR3 runs 13 residues. CDR3 in DNA: TGTGCCATCAGCCCGGCTGACAATCAGCCCCAGCATTTT. Translated, it gives CAISPADNQPQHF.

This clonotype has at least ten counts. V gene TRBV5-1 combines with J gene TRBJ1-4; no firm D call. CDR1 is SGHRS and CDR2 is YFSETQ in the germline V gene. There are 14 residues in the CDR3. Trimming pared 0 bases from V and 4 bases from J, leaving 7 bases between. The CDR3 coding sequence is TGCGCCAGCAGCTTGGGCAGCCTTAATGAAAAACTGTTTTTT. Translating it yields CASSLGSLNEKLFF.

This clonotype was seen many times. The chain recombines TRBV4-1 with TRBJ1-6; D unresolved. V was shortened by 0 bases and J by 8 bases, with 11 bases between the two germline ends. This CDR3 is 15 amino acids long. CDR1 MGHRA and CDR2 YSYEKL come from the germline V gene. The CDR3 sequence is CASSQDRSSDSPLHF. CDR3 bases: TGCGCCAGCAGCCAAGACAGGTCCAGTGATTCACCCCTCCACTTT.

This clonotype showed up many times. The CDR3 loop is CASSLPAGSDTQYF. DNA for the CDR3: TGTGCCAGCAGCTTACCCGCAGGGTCAGATACGCAGTATTTT. The chain is built from TRBV7-2 and TRBJ2-3, with a weak D call TRBD1 (5 bases). Germline V gene lookup returns CDR1 SGHTA and CDR2 FQGNSA. This CDR3 region has 14 residues. V was pared by 2 bases and J by 4 bases, with 10 bases between.

This clonotype showed up just once. A much larger clone differs from this one at a single base, so this may be a read error. V and J are TRBV5-4 and TRBJ2-7, with a possible D match to TRBD1 (6 bases). Germline V gives CDR1 SGHNT, CDR2 YYREEE (reference sequence). The CDR3 runs 14 residues. The CDR3 sequence is CPSSLRGSAYEQYF. CDR3 sequence (DNA): TGTCCCAGCAGCTTGAGGGGGTCAGCCTACGAGCAGTACTTC. The variable domain in full, with the rest retrieved from reference TRBV5-4 and TRBJ2-7, is ETGVTQSPTHLIKTRGQQVTLRCSSQSGHNTVSWYQQALGQGPQFIFQYYREEENGRGNFPPRFSGLQFPNYSSELNVNALELDDSALYLCPSSLRGSAYEQYFGPGTRLTVT.

The V and J genes are TRBV7-9 and TRBJ2-7, with D possibly TRBD1 on 5 matching bases. This CDR3 has 13 residues. Germline CDR1 is SEHNR and CDR2 is FQNEAQ (reference sequence). The ends were cut back, 5 bases at V and 5 bases at J, with 13 bases in the middle. CDR3 nucleotide sequence: TGTGCCAGCAGCCCGCAGGGCGCCCACGAGCAGTACTTC. As protein: CASSPQGAHEQYF.

This clonotype has a count of ten or more. This sequence joins TRBV4-3 and TRBJ1-1; D is unresolved. Germline values: CDR1 LGHNA, CDR2 YSLEER. The CDR3 length is 14 residues. Trimming stripped 0 bases from V and 4 bases from J, with 9 bases between. CDR3 coding DNA: TGCGCCAGCAGCCAAGATCCGCGGGGCACTGAAGCTTTCTTT. Its protein product is CASSQDPRGTEAFF.

This clonotype was recorded many times. Written as DNA, the CDR3 is TGTGCCAGCAGCCCAGGGGCAGGGGGGTTCACTGAAGCTTTCTTT. The encoded protein is CASSPGAGGFTEAFF. J is TRBJ1-1 and V is TRBV7-9, with 7 bases fitting TRBD1. The CDR3 runs 15 residues. V shed 5 bases and J 4 bases; nucleotides not matched to a gene: 10. Germline loops: CDR1 SEHNR, CDR2 FQNEAQ (reference sequence).